What follows are 2 T cell receptor beta chains derived from one specimen sequenced in a study of radiation and T cells in renal cell carcinoma. Only in-frame clones appear in the TCRdb table, and some are missing; sequencing was by immunoSEQ multiplex PCR. This table has some 150,000 clones, approximately 86% appearing once. Sample time point: blood 4 weeks post-SBRT, at nephrectomy. The treatment here: 15 Gy SBRT to primary tumor, nephrectomy 4 weeks later. Sequenced here: blood, sampled from a patient whose treatment included radiotherapy and nephrectomy. These receptors all stem from a woman aged 50 to 65 with renal cell carcinoma.

The rearrangement uses TRBV5-4 and TRBJ1-5, with D possibly matching TRBD1 (5 bases). V dropped 4 bases and J dropped 4 bases, with 12 bases sitting between them. The CDR3 runs 14 residues. From germline, CDR1 is SGHNT and CDR2 YYREEE (reference sequence). The DNA of the CDR3 is TGTGCCAGCAGCCTCCAGGGCAATAATCAGCCCCAGCATTTT. This translates into CASSLQGNNQPQHF.

As concerns this clone: Compared with germline, one end of the junction differs, possibly owing to a read error. The chain links TRBV5-1 to TRBJ2-7; D not resolved. CDR1 is SGHRS, CDR2 YFSETQ, per germline. The CDR3 is made up of 15 amino acids. The CDR3 sequence is CASSLDSATPYAQYF. The CDR3 DNA reads TGCGCCAGCAGCTTGGACTCGGCAACACCCTACGCGCAGTACTTC. The full variable domain, completed using reference TRBV5-1 and TRBJ2-7, is KAGVTQTPRYLIKTRGQQVTLSCSPISGHRSVSWYQQTPGQGLQFLFEYFSETQRNKGNFPGRFSGRQFSNSRSEMNVSTLELGDSALYLCASSLDSATPYAQYFGPGTRLTVT.